The entry that follows covers one T cell receptor (beta chain) sequence. Its antigen is still unknown. No qualities accompany the bases; no much larger clone lies one base away. This sample was taken from a study of OX40 agonist ivuxolimab in advanced cancers. Concerning the study at large: Ivuxolimab was an agonistic, fully human IgG2 monoclonal antibody directed against OX40 (CD134), a costimulatory receptor. The dose-escalation cohort was approximately 83% male with a mean age of around 64 years, ranging from about 23 to 85. Prior anti-PD-1, anti-PD-L1 or anti-CTLA-4 therapy was permitted, and checkpoint inhibitors had been received by around 39% of dose-escalation patients. Intravenous ivuxolimab was administered to patients every 2 weeks at six dose levels: 0.01, 0.1, 0.3, 1.5, 3 and 10 mg/kg. Among the 50 to 55 dose-escalation patients, about 19 had hepatocellular carcinoma, roughly 15 melanoma, 9 renal cell carcinoma and 9 head and neck cancer. The paper covers the monotherapy dose-escalation part of the phase I ivuxolimab trial, which included N ≈ 57 patients. Partial responses occurred in three dose-escalation patients, of whom one had hepatocellular carcinoma and two had cutaneous melanoma. The point of sequencing TCRbeta in the periphery was to test whether ivuxolimab changed TCR sequence diversity and drove clonal T-cell expansion.

To sequence the TCRbeta CDR3 region, genomic DNA was isolated from the sorted cells. The immunoSEQ Assay was used to sequence the TCRbeta CDR3 regions. The table comes from immuneACCESS by way of TCRdb, which keeps in-frame sequences with V and J called. Part of the clones is missing from these tables; in studies checked, under half for an unresolved V gene and the rest for unknown reasons. Present in this sample are around 72,000 clones, 80% to 90% of which were seen just once. 0.94% of the sample belongs to the ten largest clones. The paper as a whole reports these results and caveats: In the 0.1-3.0 mg/kg groups, partial responders were among the patients with the lowest normalized peripheral clonal expansion, particularly in CD8+ T cells. Low levels of normalized T-cell clonal expansion were also seen in some nonresponding patients. At doses from 0.1 to 3.0 mg/kg, clonal expansion was seen in both CD4+ and CD8+ blood T cells between baseline and week 6. Antigen specificity was not determined for the clonally expanded peripheral T cells. On average, CD8+ T cells showed more expanded clones than CD4+ T cells after ivuxolimab.

Per the germline V gene, SNHLY is the CDR1 and FYNNEI is the CDR2. Inclusive of the bounding cysteine and phenylalanine, the CDR3 is 14 residues long. Only CDR3 DNA is held: 42 bases, read in frame from base 1. The junction shows trimming of 2 bases on V and 9 bases on J, plus 16 bases between the germline ends. Patients with a history of autoimmune disease or receiving systemic immunosuppression were excluded from the trial. In every dose cohort, peripheral blood was drawn for TCR sequencing at baseline, cycle 4 day 1, and cycle 7 day 1. The samples were drawn from a first-in-human, open-label, multicenter phase I dose-escalation trial of ivuxolimab. The trial enrolled adults with locally advanced or metastatic head and neck squamous cell, hepatocellular, melanoma or renal cell carcinoma. Before TCR sequencing, CD4+ T cells and CD8+ T cells were sorted from peripheral blood as separate populations.

This receptor was identified in an adult with an advanced solid tumor such as melanoma, head and neck, liver or kidney cancer. Here the chain combines TRBV2 and TRBJ1-1; possibly the D gene is TRBD1, per 5 matching bases. Sequencing was performed on CD4+ or CD8+ T cells sorted from blood, taken in a trial of the OX40 agonist ivuxolimab. The sequence in DNA is TGTGCCAGCAGTGAATCGGGGACGGAGACTAAAGCTTTCTTT. Translated, it gives CASSESGTETKAFF. The CDR3 plus the reference TRBV2 and TRBJ1-1 genes for the other parts give the full variable domain: EPEVTQTPSHQVTQMGQEVILRCVPISNHLYFYWYRQILGQKVEFLVSFYNNEISEKSEIFDDQFSVERPDGSNFTLKIRSTKLEDSAMYFCASSESGTETKAFFGQGTRLTVV.